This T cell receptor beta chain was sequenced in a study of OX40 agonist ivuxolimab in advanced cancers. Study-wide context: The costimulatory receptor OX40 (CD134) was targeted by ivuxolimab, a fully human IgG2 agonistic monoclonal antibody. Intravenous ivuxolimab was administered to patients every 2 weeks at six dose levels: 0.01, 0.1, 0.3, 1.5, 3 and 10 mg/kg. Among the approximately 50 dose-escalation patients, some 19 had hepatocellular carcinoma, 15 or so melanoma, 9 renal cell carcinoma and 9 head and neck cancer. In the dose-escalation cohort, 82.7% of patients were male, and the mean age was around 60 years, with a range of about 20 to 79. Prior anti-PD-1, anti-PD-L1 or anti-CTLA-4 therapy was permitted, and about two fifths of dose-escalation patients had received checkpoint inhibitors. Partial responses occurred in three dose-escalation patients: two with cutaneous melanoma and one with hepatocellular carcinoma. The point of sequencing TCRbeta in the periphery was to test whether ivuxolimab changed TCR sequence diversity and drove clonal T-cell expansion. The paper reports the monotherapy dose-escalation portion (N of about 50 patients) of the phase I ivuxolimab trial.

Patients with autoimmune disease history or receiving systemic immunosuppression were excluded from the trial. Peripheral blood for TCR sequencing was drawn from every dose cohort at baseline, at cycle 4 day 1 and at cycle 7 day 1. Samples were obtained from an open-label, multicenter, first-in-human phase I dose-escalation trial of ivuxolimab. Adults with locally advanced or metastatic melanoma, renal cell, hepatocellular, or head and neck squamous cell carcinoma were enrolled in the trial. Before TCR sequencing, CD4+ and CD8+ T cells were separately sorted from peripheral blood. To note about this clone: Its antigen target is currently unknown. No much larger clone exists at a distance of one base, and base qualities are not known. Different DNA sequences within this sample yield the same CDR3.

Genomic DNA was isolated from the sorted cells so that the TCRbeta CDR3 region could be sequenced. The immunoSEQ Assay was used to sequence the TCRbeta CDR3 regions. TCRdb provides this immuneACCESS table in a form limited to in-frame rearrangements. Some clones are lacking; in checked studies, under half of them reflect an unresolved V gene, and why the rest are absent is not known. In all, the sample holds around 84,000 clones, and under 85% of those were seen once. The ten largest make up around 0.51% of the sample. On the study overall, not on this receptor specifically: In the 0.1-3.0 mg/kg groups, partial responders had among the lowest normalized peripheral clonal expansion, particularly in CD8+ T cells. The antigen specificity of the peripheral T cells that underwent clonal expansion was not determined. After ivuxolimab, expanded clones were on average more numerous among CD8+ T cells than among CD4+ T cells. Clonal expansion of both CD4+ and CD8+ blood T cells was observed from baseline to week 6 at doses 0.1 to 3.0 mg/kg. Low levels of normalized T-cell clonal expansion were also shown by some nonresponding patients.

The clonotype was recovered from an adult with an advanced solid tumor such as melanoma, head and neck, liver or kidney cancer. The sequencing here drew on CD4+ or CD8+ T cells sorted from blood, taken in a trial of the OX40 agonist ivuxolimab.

The nucleotide sequence reads as follows: TGTGCCAGCAGTTACTCTCAGGGGAACACCGGGGAGCTGTTTTTT. Its coded protein is CASSYSQGNTGELFF. The chain joins TRBV6-6 to TRBJ2-2; a weak D assignment points to TRBD1 (5 bases agree). The CDR3 starts with the cysteine, ends with the phenylalanine, and has 15 residues. The sequence is cut down to CDR3 DNA, 45 bases in frame from base 1. The germline V gene (reference sequence) specifies MNHNY as CDR1 and SVGAGI as CDR2. Deletion took 0 bases off V and 1 base off J, with a span of 6 bases between the germline ends.